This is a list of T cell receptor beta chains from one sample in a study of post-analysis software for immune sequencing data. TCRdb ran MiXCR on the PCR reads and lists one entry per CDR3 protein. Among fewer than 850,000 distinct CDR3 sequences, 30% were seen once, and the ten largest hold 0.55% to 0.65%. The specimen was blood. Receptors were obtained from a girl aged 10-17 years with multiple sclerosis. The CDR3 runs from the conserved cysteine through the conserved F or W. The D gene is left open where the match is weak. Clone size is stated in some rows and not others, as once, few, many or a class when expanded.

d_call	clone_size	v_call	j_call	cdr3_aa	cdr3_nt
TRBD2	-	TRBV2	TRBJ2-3	CASSLQGLAGADTQYF	TGTGCCAGCAGCCTCCAGGGACTAGCGGGAGCAGATACGCAGTATTTT
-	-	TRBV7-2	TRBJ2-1	CASSILVGSYNEQFF	TGTGCCAGCAGCATCCTTGTGGGATCCTACAATGAGCAGTTCTTC
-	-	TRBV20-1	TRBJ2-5	CSASILRGETQYF	TGCAGTGCCTCTATACTCCGTGGAGAGACCCAGTACTTC
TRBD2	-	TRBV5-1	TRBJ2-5	CASSLIDREGETQYF	TGCGCCAGCAGCTTGATTGATCGGGAGGGGGAGACCCAGTACTTC
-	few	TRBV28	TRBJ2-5	CASSLRGNWETQYF	TGTGCCAGCAGTTTGAGGGGAAATTGGGAGACCCAGTACTTC
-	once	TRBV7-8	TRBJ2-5	CASSPRMAFQETQYF	TGTGCCAGCAGCCCCCGTATGGCATTTCAAGAGACCCAGTACTTC
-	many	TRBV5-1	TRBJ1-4	CASSLGGTNEKLFF	TGTGCCAGCAGCCTGGGGGGCACTAATGAAAAACTGTTTTTT
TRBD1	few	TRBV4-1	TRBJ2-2	CASSQDYPDRANTGELFF	TGCGCCAGCAGCCAAGATTACCCAGACAGGGCGAACACCGGGGAGCTGTTTTTT
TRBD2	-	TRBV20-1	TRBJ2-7	CSARGSGTSGIGYEQYF	TGCAGTGCTAGAGGGTCCGGGACTAGCGGGATCGGCTACGAGCAGTACTTC
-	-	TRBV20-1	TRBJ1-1	CSAKGLRAFF	TGCAGTGCTAAGGGTCTTCGGGCTTTCTTT
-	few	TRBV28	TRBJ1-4	CASWSAATNEKLFF	TGTGCCAGCTGGTCCGCGGCAACTAATGAAAAACTGTTTTTT
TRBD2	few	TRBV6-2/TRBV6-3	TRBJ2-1	CASSSPRLAASHNEQFF	TGTGCCAGCAGTTCACCCCGACTAGCGGCCTCCCACAATGAGCAGTTCTTC
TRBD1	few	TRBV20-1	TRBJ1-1	CSARRGTGGVSTEAFF	TGCAGTGCCCGGAGGGGGACAGGGGGCGTGAGCACTGAAGCTTTCTTT
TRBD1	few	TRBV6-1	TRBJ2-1	CASSAAGGARGSYNEQFF	TGTGCCAGCAGTGCGGCAGGGGGCGCGAGGGGCTCCTACAATGAGCAGTTCTTC
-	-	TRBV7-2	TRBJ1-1	CASSLSPGGMNTEAFF	TGTGCCAGCAGCTTGTCCCCGGGAGGAATGAACACTGAAGCTTTCTTT
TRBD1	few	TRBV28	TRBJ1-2	CASSTSTGPGRPYTF	TGTGCCAGCAGTACCTCGACAGGGCCCGGTCGTCCCTACACCTTC
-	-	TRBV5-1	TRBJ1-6	CASTRAGRSPLHF	TGCGCCAGCACCAGGGCCGGGAGATCACCCCTCCACTTT
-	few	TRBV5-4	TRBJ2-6	CASSRGGGVLTF	TGTGCCAGCAGCCGAGGAGGAGGCGTCCTGACTTTC